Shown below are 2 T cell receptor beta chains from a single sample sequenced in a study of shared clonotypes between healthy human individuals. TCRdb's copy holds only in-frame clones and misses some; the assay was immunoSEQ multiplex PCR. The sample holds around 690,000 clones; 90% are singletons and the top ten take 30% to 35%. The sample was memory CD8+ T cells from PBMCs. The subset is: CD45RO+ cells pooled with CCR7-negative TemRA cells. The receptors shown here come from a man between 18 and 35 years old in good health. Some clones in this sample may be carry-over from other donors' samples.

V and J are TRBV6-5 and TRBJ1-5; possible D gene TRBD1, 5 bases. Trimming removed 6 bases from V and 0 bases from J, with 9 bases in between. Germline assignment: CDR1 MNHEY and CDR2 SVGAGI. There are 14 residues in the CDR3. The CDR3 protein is CASRSGVSNQPQHF. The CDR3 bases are TGTGCCAGCAGATCGGGGGTTAGCAATCAGCCCCAGCATTTT.

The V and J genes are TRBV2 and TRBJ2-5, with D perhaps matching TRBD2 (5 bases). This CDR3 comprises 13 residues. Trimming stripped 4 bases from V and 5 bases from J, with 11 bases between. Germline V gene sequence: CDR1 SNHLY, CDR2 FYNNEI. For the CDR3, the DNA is TGTGCCAGCAGTGGCAGCGGCCCGGAGACCCAGTACTTC. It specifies CASSGSGPETQYF.